The entry below gives a single TCR beta chain sequence along with its context. The antigen remains undetermined. A marrow graft followed busulfan-fludarabine conditioning, with cyclophosphamide on days +3 and +4. Some clones are missing from TCRdb's copy, which holds only in-frame ones; the method was immunoSEQ multiplex PCR. The sample lists tens of thousands of clones, 90% occurring once. These data are taken from a study of T cells after posttransplantation cyclophosphamide. Study results and caveats: Later blood repertoires were often dominated by clones from the donor CD8+ memory compartment. After PTCy, TRB diversity resembled that of CNI/methotrexate controls.

With 2 bases clipped from V and 7 bases from J, the junction kept 13 bases outside the gene matches. This CDR3 spans 16 amino acids. The germline V gene encodes CDR1 SGHRS and CDR2 YFSETQ. The sample here was PBMCs, taken 55 to 70 days after allogeneic stem cell transplant with posttransplant cyclophosphamide. The chain is built from TRBV5-1 and TRBJ2-7; TRBD1 matches 9 bases. The TCR was taken from a male patient aged 55-69 years who received an allogeneic stem cell transplant from a related donor and was CMV-positive. Some T cells here may be from the graft donor. CDR3 nucleotide sequence: TGCGCCAGCAGCTTATCTTGGGCGGGACAGGGAGGGGAGCAGTACTTC. Amino acid sequence: CASSLSWAGQGGEQYF.